One sample yielded the 10 T cell receptor beta chains listed below, sequenced in a study of CD8+ T cells in alopecia areata. Researchers gathered lesional scalp punch biopsies and peripheral blood from patients with alopecia areata. As the sequencing template, cDNA was produced by extracting RNA and reverse transcribing it. TCRdb keeps only in-frame clones here, not all; method: immunoSEQ multiplex PCR. The sample carries thousands of clones, around 60% recorded once. This specimen was skin, taken at week 0. These receptors came from a human donor with alopecia areata.

The V and J genes are TRBV9 and TRBJ2-7; either TRBD1 or TRBD2 may supply D (6 bases each). CDR3 length: 15 residues. Between the trimmed V and J ends, which lost 4 bases and 0 bases, there was a span of 14 bases. Germline-derived CDR1 and CDR2 are SGDLS and YYNGEE. The CDR3 spells CASSPEGGFSYEQYF. In DNA, the CDR3 is TGTGCCAGCAGCCCAGAGGGGGGATTCTCCTACGAGCAGTACTTC.

This sequence joins TRBV7-9 and TRBJ1-5, with a weak D call TRBD1 (5 bases). From germline, CDR1 is SEHNR and CDR2 FQNEAQ (reference sequence). The V gene lost 2 bases and the J gene lost 4 bases, with 9 bases spanning the gap. This CDR3 is built from 14 residues. CDR3 residues: CASSLTGPNQPQHF. The CDR3, as DNA: TGTGCCAGCAGCTTAACAGGCCCAAATCAGCCCCAGCATTTT.

V and J are TRBV27 and TRBJ2-3; 9 bases fit TRBD1. CDR3 length: 15 residues. Germline values: CDR1 MNHEY, CDR2 SMNVEV (reference sequence). V lost 2 bases, J lost 5 bases, and 5 bases stayed unmatched. In nucleotides, the CDR3 is TGTGCCAGCAGTTTAGATGGACAGGGGAGAGATACGCAGTATTTT. It specifies CASSLDGQGRDTQYF.

CDR3 loop: CASSSTGGQPQHF. CDR3 DNA sequence: TGTGCCAGCAGCTCCACAGGGGGTCAGCCCCAGCATTTT. This chain joins TRBV7-9 and TRBJ1-5; 8 bases are shared with TRBD1. The junction had 2 bases not matched to a gene; V was cut back by 4 bases and J by 6 bases. The CDR3 consists of 13 residues. Per germline, CDR1 SEHNR and CDR2 FQNEAQ (reference sequence).

As to this clone: Its ends do not fully match the called genes, so a read error is possible. Other nucleotide sequences in the sample specify the same CDR3. This rearrangement joins TRBV19 to TRBJ1-5; the D gene is possibly TRBD1 (6 bases). CDR1 and CDR2 (germline): LNHDA, SQIVND (reference sequence). This CDR3 comprises 13 residues. The CDR3 DNA reads TGTGCCAGTAATGACAGGAAGGGTCAGCCCCAGCATTTC. Residues: CASNDRKGQPQHF.

This clone was seen a handful of times. This sequence joins TRBV11-2 and TRBJ2-2, with unresolved D. Germline V gene sequence: CDR1 SGHAT, CDR2 FQNNGV. The CDR3 runs 12 residues. Trimming removed 3 bases at V and 7 bases at J, with 6 bases between. CDR3 sequence (DNA): TGTGCCAGCAGCTTTTTGGACGGGGAGCTGTTTTTT. It is translated as CASSFLDGELFF.

The chain couples TRBV27 to TRBJ1-5; TRBD1 agrees at 12 bases. V was clipped by 7 bases and J by 9 bases; unmatched bases: 19. CDR3 length: 18 amino acids. Germline lookup yields CDR1 MNHEY and CDR2 SMNVEV (reference sequence). The CDR3 DNA is TGTGCCAGCAAATCACCGGGACAGGGGGCTCTAATCAAAGTGCCCCAGCATTTT. This translates into CASKSPGQGALIKVPQHF.

This clone is large by share. The V call is TRBV2, the J call TRBJ2-6, with D possibly being TRBD1 or TRBD2 (5 bases each). From germline, CDR1 is SNHLY and CDR2 FYNNEI. This CDR3 region has 16 residues. Between the trimmed V and J ends, which lost 5 bases and 0 bases, there was a span of 11 bases. The CDR3 spells CASSWDGHSGANVLTF. For the CDR3, the DNA is TGTGCCAGCAGTTGGGACGGGCACTCTGGGGCCAACGTCCTGACTTTC. Drawing the rest from reference TRBV2 and TRBJ2-6, the complete variable domain is EPEVTQTPSHQVTQMGQEVILRCVPISNHLYFYWYRQILGQKVEFLVSFYNNEISEKSEIFDDQFSVERPDGSNFTLKIRSTKLEDSAMYFCASSWDGHSGANVLTFGAGSRLTVL.

The rearrangement uses TRBV15 and TRBJ1-2, with D perhaps matching TRBD1 (6 bases). The CDR3 is made up of 14 amino acids. V was pared by 4 bases and J by 6 bases, with 15 bases between. Germline values: CDR1 LNHNV, CDR2 YYDKDF (reference sequence). DNA of the CDR3: TGTGCCACCAGCACTCAGGGGCAAAGAGATGGCTACACCTTC. It encodes CATSTQGQRDGYTF.

The chain uses TRBV5-6 and TRBJ1-2; D gene unclear. The V gene's germline CDR1 is SGHDT and CDR2 YYEEEE. Deletions cut 0 bases from V and 0 bases from J, with 6 bases between. This CDR3 is built from 14 residues. The DNA of the CDR3 is TGTGCCAGCAGCTTGGGGGCAGCTAACTATGGCTACACCTTC. Encoded protein: CASSLGAANYGYTF.